This T cell receptor (beta chain) comes out of a study of T cell responses to AZD1222 COVID-19 vaccine. This table comes from immunoSEQ multiplex PCR, and its TCRdb copy is limited to in-frame clones, with some not included. Here the sample spans 120,000 or so clones, approximately 89% being singletons. The specimen comprised peripheral blood, sampled on day 0 of AZD1222 vaccination. This TCR derives from an adult in good health.

The CDR3 loop is CASKLTGGMNTEAFF. CDR3 DNA: TGTGCCAGCAAGTTGACAGGGGGAATGAACACTGAAGCTTTCTTT. V is TRBV6-5 and J is TRBJ1-1; 9 nucleotides line up with TRBD1. The CDR3 runs to 15 residues. Germline lookup yields CDR1 MNHEY and CDR2 SVGAGI. V was pared by 7 bases and J by 0 bases, with 6 bases of the junction left unmatched.